The rows below give T cell receptor beta chains drawn from one sample of a study of CD8 T cells in ankylosing spondylitis. TCRdb re-called the 5' RACE reads through MiXCR, storing one row per CDR3 protein. The repertoire holds 150,000 to 200,000 distinct CDR3 sequences, with around 16% as singletons. Source material: blood, either unsorted or a sorted T cell fraction (not recorded which). Receptors originate from a male donor with ankylosing spondylitis or in good health (not recorded which). CDR3s include the opening cysteine and the closing phenylalanine or tryptophan. D genes are given only for firm matches. Clone size, where shown, is once, few, many, or a class for clones that have expanded.

j_gene: TRBJ2-7; v_gene: TRBV5-1; abundance: many; d_gene: NA; CDR3nt: TGCGCCAGCAGCACGGACGGGTTAGGGTACGAGCAGTACTTC; CDR3aa: CASSTDGLGYEQYF
j_gene: TRBJ2-7; v_gene: TRBV27; abundance: few; d_gene: NA; CDR3nt: TGTGCCAGCAAGGCCCAAGGTGGGACAAGCTCCTACGAGCAGTACTTC; CDR3aa: CASKAQGGTSSYEQYF
j_gene: TRBJ1-5; v_gene: TRBV7-9; abundance: once; d_gene: NA; CDR3nt: TGTGCCAGCAGCCCCTGGGGCAATCAGCCCCAGCATTTT; CDR3aa: CASSPWGNQPQHF
j_gene: TRBJ1-1; v_gene: TRBV20-1; abundance: NA; d_gene: NA; CDR3nt: TGCAGTGCTAGCGAAAACATGAACACTGAAGCTTTCTTT; CDR3aa: CSASENMNTEAFF
j_gene: TRBJ2-3; v_gene: TRBV7-2; abundance: few; d_gene: NA; CDR3nt: TGTGCCAGCCAACGGTCCGGAGTTACAGATACGCAGTATTTT; CDR3aa: CASQRSGVTDTQYF
j_gene: TRBJ2-2; v_gene: TRBV10-3; abundance: few; d_gene: TRBD1; CDR3nt: TGTGCCATCAGCAACAGGGGGGCAGCGGGCACCGGGGAGCTGTTTTTT; CDR3aa: CAISNRGAAGTGELFF
j_gene: TRBJ2-5; v_gene: TRBV5-1; abundance: many; d_gene: TRBD2; CDR3nt: TGCGCCAGCAGCTTGGGACTAGCGGGACTCTGGTCCCAAGAGACCCAGTACTTC; CDR3aa: CASSLGLAGLWSQETQYF
j_gene: TRBJ2-2; v_gene: TRBV5-1; abundance: few; d_gene: NA; CDR3nt: TGCGCCAGCACTTTTAGACAGAAAAACACCGGGGAGCTGTTTTTT; CDR3aa: CASTFRQKNTGELFF
j_gene: TRBJ1-1; v_gene: TRBV20-1; abundance: many; d_gene: TRBD1; CDR3nt: TGCAGTGCTCCCGGACAGGCGAACACTGAAGCTTTCTTT; CDR3aa: CSAPGQANTEAFF
j_gene: TRBJ1-2; v_gene: TRBV25-1; abundance: many; d_gene: NA; CDR3nt: TGTGCCAGCAGTGAGAGCGGGGGAAATGGCTACACCTTC; CDR3aa: CASSESGGNGYTF